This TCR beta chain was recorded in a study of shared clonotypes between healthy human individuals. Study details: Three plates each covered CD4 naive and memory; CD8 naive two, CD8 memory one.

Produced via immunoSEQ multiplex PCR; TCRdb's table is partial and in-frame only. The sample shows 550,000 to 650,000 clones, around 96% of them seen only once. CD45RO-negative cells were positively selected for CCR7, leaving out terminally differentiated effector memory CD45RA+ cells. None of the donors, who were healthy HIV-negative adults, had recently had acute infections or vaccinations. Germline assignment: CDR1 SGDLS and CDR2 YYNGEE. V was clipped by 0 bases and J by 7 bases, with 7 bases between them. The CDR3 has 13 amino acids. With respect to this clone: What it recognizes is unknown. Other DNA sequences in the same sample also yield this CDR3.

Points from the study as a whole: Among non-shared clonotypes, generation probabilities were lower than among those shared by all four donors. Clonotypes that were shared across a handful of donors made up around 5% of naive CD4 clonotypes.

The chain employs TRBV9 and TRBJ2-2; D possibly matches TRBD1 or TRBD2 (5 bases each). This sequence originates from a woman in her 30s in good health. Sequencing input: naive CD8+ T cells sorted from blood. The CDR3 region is CASSVGGSGELFF. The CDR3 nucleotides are TGTGCCAGCAGCGTAGGGGGGAGCGGGGAGCTGTTTTTT. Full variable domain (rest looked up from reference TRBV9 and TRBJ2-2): DSGVTQTPKHLITATGQRVTLRCSPRSGDLSVYWYQQSLDQGLQFLIQYYNGEERAKGNILERFSAQQFPDLHSELNLSSLELGDSALYFCASSVGGSGELFFGEGSRLTVL.